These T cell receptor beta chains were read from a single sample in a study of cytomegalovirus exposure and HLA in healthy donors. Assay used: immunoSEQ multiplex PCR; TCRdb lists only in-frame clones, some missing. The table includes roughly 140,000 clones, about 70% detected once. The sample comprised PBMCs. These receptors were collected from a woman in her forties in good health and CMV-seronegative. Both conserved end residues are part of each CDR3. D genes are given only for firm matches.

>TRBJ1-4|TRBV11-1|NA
CASRRGGPPTNEKLFF
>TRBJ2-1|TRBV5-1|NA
CASSWPRFGTSSYNEQFF
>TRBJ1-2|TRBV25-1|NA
CASSQFYYGYTF
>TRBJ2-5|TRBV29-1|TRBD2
CSARTSGEETQYF
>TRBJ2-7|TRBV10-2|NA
CASSEENPIQQYF
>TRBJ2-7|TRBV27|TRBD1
CASSLSTGYEQYF
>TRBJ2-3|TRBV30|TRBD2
CAWSIAGLTDTQYF
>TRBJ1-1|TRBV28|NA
CASSLAQGLNTEAFF
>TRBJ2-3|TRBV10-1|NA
CASRDPGDTQYF
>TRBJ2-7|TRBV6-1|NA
CASSERAGSGHEQYF
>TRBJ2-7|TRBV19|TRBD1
CASGTGGGYEQYF
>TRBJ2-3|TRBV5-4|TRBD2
CASSFKRGSRASSTDTQYF
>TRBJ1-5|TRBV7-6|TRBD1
CASSWDRDNQPQHF
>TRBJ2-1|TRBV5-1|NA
CASSLDGPGTPNNEQFF
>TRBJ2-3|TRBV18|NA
CASSSPTGIPDTQYF
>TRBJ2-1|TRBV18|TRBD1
CASSPQGARSSYNEQFF
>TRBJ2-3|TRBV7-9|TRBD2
CSSSLWTSGRITDTQYF
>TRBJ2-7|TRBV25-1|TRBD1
CASGSGGSEQYF
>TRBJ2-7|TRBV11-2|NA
CASSWYSGSSYEQYF
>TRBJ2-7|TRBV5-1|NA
CASSLTGWSYEQYF
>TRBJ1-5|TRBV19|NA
CASSIDIQPQHF
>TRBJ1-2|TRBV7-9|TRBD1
CSSSSSGQGRRYGYTF
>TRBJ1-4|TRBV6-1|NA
CASAVRYGTVEKLFF
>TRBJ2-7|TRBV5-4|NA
CASSAPQGSYEQYF
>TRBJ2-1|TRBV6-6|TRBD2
CASSLSSGSGEQFF
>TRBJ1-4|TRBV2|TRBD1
CASREDRLEFF
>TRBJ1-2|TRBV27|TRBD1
CASSLLQGADYGYTF
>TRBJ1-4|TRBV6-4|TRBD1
CASSDSPGQGTEKLFF
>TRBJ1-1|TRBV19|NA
CASGYRVGVTEAFF
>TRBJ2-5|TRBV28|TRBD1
CASRTGQGRGETQYF
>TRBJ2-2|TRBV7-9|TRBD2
CASSFSIRGGQANTGELFF
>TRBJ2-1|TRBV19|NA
CASSIVALYNEQFF
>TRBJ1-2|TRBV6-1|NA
CASSSGIADYGYTF
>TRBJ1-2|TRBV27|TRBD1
CASSPGQLLDYGYTF
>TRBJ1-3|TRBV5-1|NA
CASSWGGTKDSGNTIYF
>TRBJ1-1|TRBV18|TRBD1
CASSLGQGNTEAFF
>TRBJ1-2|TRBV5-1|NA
CASSSPGGNGYTF
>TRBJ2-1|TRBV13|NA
CASSFRAWVQFF
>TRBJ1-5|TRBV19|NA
CASNLGQGLSQPQHF
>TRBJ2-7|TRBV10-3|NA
CAIRGDNSYEQYF
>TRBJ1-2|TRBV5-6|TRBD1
CASSDRGIRGAYGYTF
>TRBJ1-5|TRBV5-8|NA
CASSPRGGNQPQHF
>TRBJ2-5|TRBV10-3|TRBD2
CAISESAGGETQYF
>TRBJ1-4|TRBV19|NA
CASSGSNRVPGDEKLFF
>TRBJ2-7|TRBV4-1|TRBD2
CASSQGTSGNYEQYF
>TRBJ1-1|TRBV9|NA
CASSRGGDTEAFF
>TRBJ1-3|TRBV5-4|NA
CASRPADGNTIYF
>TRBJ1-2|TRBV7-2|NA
CASSLGGGYNYGYTF
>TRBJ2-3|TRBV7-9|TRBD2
CSSRPTLAGYTDTQYF
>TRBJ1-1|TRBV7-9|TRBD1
CASSTGPGQGKRTWTEAFF